This TCR beta chain is drawn from a study of blood T cell repertoires in COVID-19. Study-wide context: Collection of acute and convalescent COVID-19 samples took place in the United States, Italy and Spain. Sources were T cells, B-cell-depleted T cells, or PBMCs; the material itself was cDNA or gDNA.

As handled by the study authors: Reference gene primer amplification gave estimated nucleated cell counts. Clones were sequenced by immunoSEQ multiplex PCR, and TCRdb holds only the in-frame ones, with some missing. The V and J calls and the clone size are those of that table, but D and trimming were determined from the DNA. The sample records 40,000 to 55,000 clones, roughly 80% being singletons. Sequencing input: peripheral blood. The sequence was obtained from a man between 50 and 59 years old with acute or convalescent COVID-19.

Written as DNA, the CDR3 is TGTGCCACCAGTGATTTTACAGACTACGAGCAGTACTTC. It codes for CATSDFTDYEQYF. The chain links TRBV24-1 to TRBJ2-7; no clear D. Germline CDR1 KGHDR, CDR2 SFDVKD. The V end was cut by 1 base, the J end by 3 bases, with 6 bases between. CDR3 size: 13 residues.